The 29 T cell receptor beta chains below all came from one sample that was sequenced in a study of T-cell memory formation after mild COVID-19. Each CDR3 protein is one row after TCRdb ran MiXCR on the 5' RACE reads. The table includes fewer than 700,000 distinct CDR3 sequences, 20% to 25% detected once. The sequenced material came from PBMCs or a T cell subset sorted from them (not recorded which). These receptors all come from an adult woman who had mild COVID-19 (a few samples of this study predate the infection). Cell type and time point are not known.

With respect to this clonotype: One end of the junction does not line up with germline, which may come from a read error. V and J are TRBV25-1 and TRBJ2-1, with D possibly TRBD2 on 6 matching bases. The germline V gene encodes CDR1 MGHDK and CDR2 SYGVNS. The CDR3 sequence is 17 residues long. The DNA for the CDR3 is TGTGCCAGCAGTGAAGGGGGTCTAGCGCCCTCCTACAATGAGCAGTCCTTC. Residues: CASSEGGLAPSYNEQSF.

This clonotype was counted between two and nine times. The chain carries TRBV7-9 and TRBJ2-7; TRBD1 agrees at 11 bases. The CDR3 extends over 14 amino acids. V lost 4 bases and J lost 7; bases outside the gene matches: 6. Germline-derived CDR1 and CDR2 are SEHNR and FQNEAQ (reference sequence). The CDR3 DNA reads TGTGCCAGCAGCTCCCGGGACAGGGGGAGAGAGCAGTACTTC. The encoded protein is CASSSRDRGREQYF.

This clonotype was seen a few times. This rearrangement joins TRBV4-1 to TRBJ1-4; no clear D. CDR1 is MGHRA and CDR2 is YSYEKL in the germline V gene. Trimming pared 1 base from V and 8 bases from J, leaving 14 bases between. The CDR3 extends over 15 amino acids. DNA of the CDR3: TGCGCCAGCAGCCAAGTTCTTACCAGCCGAGAAAAACTGTTTTTT. Translated: CASSQVLTSREKLFF.

This clonotype was seen more than once but under ten times. The chain is built from TRBV6-5 and TRBJ2-1, with 14 bases lining up with TRBD2. The V segment lost 4 bases and the J segment 1 base; nucleotides outside the gene matches: 6. The CDR3 covers 18 residues. Germline CDR1 MNHEY, CDR2 SVGAGI. CDR3 amino acids: CASSSAGTSGSSYNEQFF. The DNA for the CDR3 is TGTGCCAGCAGTTCCGCCGGGACTAGCGGGAGTTCCTACAATGAGCAGTTCTTC.

This clonotype showed up just a few times. V and J are TRBV5-5 and TRBJ1-3; D possibly corresponds to TRBD1 (6 bases). The CDR3 loop spans 16 amino acids. V was clipped by 1 base and J by 4 bases, with 15 bases between them. Germline V lookup: CDR1 SGHKS, CDR2 YYEKEE (reference sequence). The CDR3 here is CASSLNQGLSGNTIYF. The CDR3 nucleotides read TGTGCCAGCAGCTTGAATCAGGGGTTATCCGGAAACACCATATATTTT.

A few counts support this clonotype. This chain links TRBV6-1 with TRBJ1-5; unclear D gene. Trimming removed 6 bases from V and 0 bases from J, with 12 bases in between. CDR1 is MNHNS, CDR2 SASEGT, per germline. The CDR3 contains 15 residues. CDR3 sequence reads: CASSGGPYSNQPQHF. The CDR3 DNA reads TGTGCCAGCAGCGGTGGGCCGTATAGCAATCAGCCCCAGCATTTT.

This clonotype was counted ten times or more. An end of the junction does not agree with germline; a read error may underlie this. This chain uses TRBV5-1 with TRBJ1-2; D unresolved. The CDR3 has 13 residues. Germline assignment: CDR1 SGHRS and CDR2 YFSETQ. The CDR3 protein is CASSLEGPYGYTF. The CDR3 nucleotides are TGTGCCAGCAGCTTGGAAGGGCCCTATGGCTACACCTTC.

V and J are TRBV5-1 and TRBJ1-4; no definite D call. From germline, CDR1 is SGHRS and CDR2 YFSETQ. CDR3 length: 14 residues. Trimming cost V 0 bases and J 6 bases, with 9 bases left between them. CDR3 protein: CASSLDPDDEKLFF. The CDR3 nucleotides are TGCGCCAGCAGCTTGGACCCGGATGATGAAAAACTGTTTTTT.

This clonotype was counted only a few times. V is TRBV9 and J is TRBJ2-3; either TRBD1 or TRBD2 may fit D (5 bases each). V was clipped by 4 bases and J by 4 bases, with 16 bases between them. Germline values: CDR1 SGDLS, CDR2 YYNGEE. The CDR3 is 15 amino acids. Here the CDR3 DNA reads TGTGCCAGCAGCACCCCGGGACCCCTCGCAGATACGCAGTATTTT. Translating gives CASSTPGPLADTQYF.

The chain couples TRBV11-2 to TRBJ2-2; D is unresolved. The CDR3 sequence is 13 residues long. The germline V gene encodes CDR1 SGHAT and CDR2 FQNNGV. V was shortened by 1 base and J by 6 bases, with 6 bases between the two germline ends. The CDR3 spells CASSLAAAGELFF. CDR3 DNA sequence: TGTGCCAGCAGCTTAGCAGCCGCCGGGGAGCTGTTTTTT.

The chain recombines TRBV7-9 with TRBJ2-1, with 12 nucleotides matching TRBD2. Germline loops: CDR1 SEHNR, CDR2 FQNEAQ (reference sequence). This CDR3 spans 17 amino acids. The J segment lost 6 bases and the V segment lost 1 base, leaving 7 bases of the junction unmatched. CDR3 nucleotides: TGTGCCAGCAGCTTAGGATCACTAGCGGGAGGCCCCAATGAGCAGTTCTTC. This gives the protein CASSLGSLAGGPNEQFF.

The chain combines TRBV19 with TRBJ2-7; D not resolved. V lost 9 bases to trimming and J lost 2 bases, with 14 bases between them. The CDR3 runs 13 residues. In germline, CDR1 is LNHDA, CDR2 SQIVND (reference sequence). The CDR3 loop reads CASSLGMTYEQYF. CDR3 nucleotide sequence: TGTGCCAGCTCCCTAGGGATGACCTACGAGCAGTACTTC.

The genes are TRBV12-3 or TRBV12-4 and TRBJ1-2, with 9 bases lining up with TRBD1. The ends lost 2 bases at V and 4 bases at J; junction bases unmatched: 8. The CDR3 loop spans 16 amino acids. CDR3 DNA sequence: TGTGCCAGCAGTTTAACAGGGGGCGCGGGTCTCTATGGCTACACCTTC. It specifies CASSLTGGAGLYGYTF.

This clonotype turned up a few times. This chain connects TRBV5-1 to TRBJ2-1; 12 positions match TRBD2. CDR1 is SGHRS, CDR2 YFSETQ, per germline. CDR3 length equals 18 residues. Trimming cost V 1 base and J 0 bases; bases outside gene matches: 5. CDR3 nucleotide sequence: TGCGCCAGCAGCTTGTGGCGGACTAGCGGGACCTCCTACAATGAGCAGTTCTTC. Protein: CASSLWRTSGTSYNEQFF.

The chain has TRBV24-1 and TRBJ1-1; 8 bases agree with TRBD1. Germline CDR1 reads KGHDR; CDR2 reads SFDVKD. The CDR3 loop spans 12 amino acids. J was trimmed by 10 bases and V by 4 bases; bases with no gene match: 4. Written as DNA, the CDR3 is TGTGCCACCAGTGACAGAACAGGGGGAGCTTTCTTT. It specifies CATSDRTGGAFF.

This sequence joins TRBV7-2 and TRBJ2-1, with 9 bases that match TRBD2. J lost 4 bases, V lost 2 bases, and 3 bases had no gene match. Germline-derived CDR1 and CDR2 are SGHTA and FQGNSA. The CDR3 extends over 15 amino acids. This chain's CDR3 is CASSLNSGGYNEQFF. CDR3 nucleotides: TGTGCCAGCAGCTTAAATAGCGGGGGTTACAATGAGCAGTTCTTC.

The V gene is TRBV2, the J gene TRBJ2-1; 7 bases are a match to TRBD1. The CDR3 sequence is 15 residues long. Germline CDR1 and CDR2: SNHLY and FYNNEI. Losses at the gene ends were 4 bases for V and 7 bases for J; bases not matched to a gene: 10. The CDR3 DNA reads TGTGCCAGCAGTGGGGCGAGGGGGCACGGGAATGAGCAGTTCTTC. It translates to CASSGARGHGNEQFF.

This clonotype was recorded a few times. The chain combines TRBV5-4 with TRBJ1-2; 7 bases line up with TRBD1. CDR3 length: 15 residues. V dropped 2 bases and J dropped 5; count of bases not matched to a gene: 9. From germline, CDR1 is SGHNT and CDR2 YYREEE (reference sequence). This chain's CDR3 is CASSLPGTAGYGYTF. In DNA form, the CDR3 reads TGTGCCAGCAGCTTACCCGGGACAGCGGGGTATGGCTACACCTTC.

This clonotype was recorded a few times. The gene calls are TRBV19 and TRBJ2-7; TRBD1 agrees at 7 bases. The CDR3 loop spans 18 amino acids. J lost 2 bases, V lost 4 bases, and 17 bases had no gene match. Looked up from germline, CDR1 is LNHDA and CDR2 is SQIVND (reference sequence). The CDR3 region has the DNA TGTGCCAGTAGTACCCTTCCGACTGACAGGGTAGTAGCCTACGAGCAGTACTTC. This encodes CASSTLPTDRVVAYEQYF. Full variable domain (remainder filled in from reference TRBV19 and TRBJ2-7): DGGITQSPKYLFRKEGQNVTLSCEQNLNHDAMYWYRQDPGQGLRLIYYSQIVNDFQKGDIAEGYSVSREKKESFPLTVTSAQKNPTAFYLCASSTLPTDRVVAYEQYFGPGTRLTVT.

This clonotype has just a few counts. The chain links TRBV20-1 to TRBJ1-3; the D is unclear. Trimming stripped 6 bases from V and 0 bases from J, with 15 bases between. The CDR3 has 15 residues. CDR1 is DFQATT and CDR2 is SNEGSKA in the germline V gene (reference sequence). The CDR3 reads CSAAPTADSGNTIYF. The CDR3 nucleotides read TGCAGTGCCGCACCGACTGCCGACTCTGGAAACACCATATATTTT.

The chain is built from TRBV6-1 and TRBJ2-1, with 8 bases lining up with TRBD1. Trimming took 2 bases from V and 4 from J; bases not matched to a gene: 4. The CDR3 contains 15 residues. CDR1 and CDR2 from the germline V gene are MNHNS and SASEGT. The CDR3 protein is CASSEQGANYNEQFF. The CDR3 DNA reads as TGTGCCAGCAGTGAACAGGGGGCTAATTACAATGAGCAGTTCTTC.

Of note for this clonotype: In this CDR3 the conserved last residue, phenylalanine or tryptophan, is missing, so a read error is likely. The chain combines TRBV2 with TRBJ2-1; 7 bases agree with TRBD1. Germline CDR1 reads SNHLY; CDR2 reads FYNNEI. With 8 bases clipped from V and 1 base from J, the junction kept 8 bases outside the gene matches. The CDR3 is made up of 15 amino acids. The CDR3 is CASGAGGASYNEQFL. The CDR3 nucleotides are TGTGCCAGCGGGGCAGGGGGTGCGTCCTACAATGAGCAGTTCCTC.

The V gene is TRBV11-3, the J gene TRBJ2-5, with 8 bases lining up with TRBD1. Trimming removed 4 bases from V and 3 bases from J; junction bases left unmatched: 7. CDR3 length: 15 residues. CDR1 is SGHNT, CDR2 YENEEA, per germline. The CDR3 DNA follows: TGTGCCAGCAGCTCCCACACGACAGGGGAAGAGACCCAGTACTTC. It codes for CASSSHTTGEETQYF.

The chain employs TRBV6-2 or TRBV6-3 and TRBJ1-2, with no clear D. Trimming cost V 4 bases and J 7 bases, with 7 bases left between them. The CDR3 sequence is 11 residues long. From germline, CDR1 is MNHEY and CDR2 SVGEGT. CDR3 nucleotides: TGTGCCAGCAGTTTCGGAACTGGCTACACCTTC. Translated, it gives CASSFGTGYTF.

This clonotype showed up just a few times. The chain is built from TRBV4-3 and TRBJ2-1; either TRBD1 or TRBD2 may fit D (6 bases each). The CDR3 spans 14 residues. The germline V and J ends were trimmed by 4 bases and 6 bases, with 13 bases remaining between them. CDR1 and CDR2 (germline): LGHNA, YSLEER. CDR3 loop: CASSPFGGGNEQFF. The CDR3 DNA reads TGCGCCAGCAGCCCCTTTGGAGGGGGCAATGAGCAGTTCTTC.

This chain uses TRBV19 with TRBJ2-2; D is uncertain. Germline V lookup: CDR1 LNHDA, CDR2 SQIVND (reference sequence). The CDR3 has 12 amino acids. V lost 3 bases and J lost 6, with 5 bases in between. The CDR3 loop reads CASSMRAGELFF. CDR3 DNA: TGTGCCAGTAGTATGCGCGCCGGGGAGCTGTTTTTT. The full variable domain, with the rest looked up from reference TRBV19 and TRBJ2-2, is DGGITQSPKYLFRKEGQNVTLSCEQNLNHDAMYWYRQDPGQGLRLIYYSQIVNDFQKGDIAEGYSVSREKKESFPLTVTSAQKNPTAFYLCASSMRAGELFFGEGSRLTVL.

This chain uses TRBV23-1 with TRBJ2-5; D uncertain. TRBV23-1 is recorded as an ORF, its role being uncertain. The CDR3 has 14 amino acids. Trimming took off 0 bases at V and 4 bases at J, with 9 bases between the two ends. The CDR3 DNA sequence: TGCGCCAGCAGTCAATCGTTGATTCGAGAGACCCAGTACTTC. Its protein product is CASSQSLIRETQYF.

There are many counts of this clonotype. The rearrangement uses TRBV7-6 and TRBJ2-7; TRBD2 agrees at 11 bases. This CDR3 comprises 16 residues. The V gene end was trimmed by 5 bases and the J gene end by 3 bases; junction bases not matched to a gene: 9. Germline V lookup: CDR1 SGHVS, CDR2 FNYEAQ. This CDR3 reads CASSRGGLAEVYEQYF. CDR3 in DNA: TGTGCCAGCAGCCGGGGGGGACTAGCGGAGGTCTACGAGCAGTACTTC.

In this sample, this clonotype turned up a few times. J is TRBJ1-2 and V is TRBV10-3; D call uncertain. Looked up from germline, CDR1 is ENHRY and CDR2 is SYGVKD. V was cut by 1 base and J by 2 bases, with 11 bases left in between. The CDR3 extends over 15 amino acids. Written as DNA, the CDR3 is TGTGCCATCAGTGAGTTAATGGGGTGGAACTATGGCTACACCTTC. It yields the protein CAISELMGWNYGYTF.